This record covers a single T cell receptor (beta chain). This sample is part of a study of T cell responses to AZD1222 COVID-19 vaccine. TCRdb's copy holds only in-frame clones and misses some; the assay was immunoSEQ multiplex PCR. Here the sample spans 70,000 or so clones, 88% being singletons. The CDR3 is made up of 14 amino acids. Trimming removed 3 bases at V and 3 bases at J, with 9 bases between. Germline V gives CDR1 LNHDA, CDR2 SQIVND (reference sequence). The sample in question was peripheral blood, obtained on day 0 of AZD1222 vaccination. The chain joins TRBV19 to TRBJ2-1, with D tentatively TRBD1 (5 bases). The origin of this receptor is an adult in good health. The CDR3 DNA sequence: TGTGCCAGTAGTATTGGTCAGGGCTACAATGAGCAGTTCTTC. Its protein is CASSIGQGYNEQFF.